This T cell receptor beta chain was sequenced in a study of shared clonotypes between healthy human individuals. On the study more broadly: Participating donors consisted of two women and a few men aged 18 to 49.

Germline V lookup: CDR1 MDHEN, CDR2 SYDVKM. The CDR3 runs 17 residues. Trimming took 6 bases from V and 8 from J; bases not matched to a gene: 19. The assay was immunoSEQ multiplex PCR, and TCRdb's table has in-frame clones only and misses some. The sample has approximately 1,000,000 clones, more than 75% seen once. The sequenced sample consisted of memory CD4+ T cells from PBMCs. Subset indicated: CD45RA-negative fraction. The TCR comes from a man between 18 and 29 years old in good health. Some clones in this sample may be carry-over from other donors' samples. V and J are TRBV28 and TRBJ2-1, with 7 bases that match TRBD2. The CDR3 nucleotides read TGTGCCAGCAGCTCGCTTGGGGGAGGGCGAATGGGCCATGAGCAGTTCTTC. It codes for CASSSLGGGRMGHEQFF.